One and the same sample provided the 27 T cell receptor beta chains below, sequenced in a study of blood T cell repertoires in COVID-19. Profiled with immunoSEQ multiplex PCR; TCRdb holds only in-frame clones, not every one. The sample records roughly 60,000 clones, around 90% being singletons. Sample: peripheral blood. Receptors originate from a man in his forties with COVID-19, enrolled during active disease.

This chain links TRBV7-2 with TRBJ1-2, with TRBD1 matching 7 bases. V dropped 2 bases and J dropped 5; count of bases not matched to a gene: 8. Germline lookup yields CDR1 SGHTA and CDR2 FQGNSA. This CDR3 has 15 amino acids. The CDR3 here is CASSLSQTGPYGYTF. The CDR3 DNA is TGTGCCAGCAGCTTATCCCAGACAGGGCCTTATGGCTACACCTTC.

CDR3 amino acids: CATSGPGTSGIANTGELFF. The CDR3 nucleotides are TGTGCCACCAGTGGCCCCGGGACTAGCGGTATTGCGAACACCGGGGAGCTGTTTTTT. The rearrangement links TRBV24-1 to TRBJ2-2; 11 bases map to TRBD2. The trim removed 5 bases at V and 0 bases at J, leaving 10 bases unmatched. Per the germline V gene, CDR1 is KGHDR and CDR2 is SFDVKD. The CDR3 loop spans 19 amino acids.

The V gene is TRBV11-2, the J gene TRBJ1-1, with TRBD1 matching over 7 bases. The germline V gene encodes CDR1 SGHAT and CDR2 FQNNGV. The CDR3 consists of 15 residues. V gave up 3 bases and J gave up 1 base; unmatched junction bases: 5. The CDR3 DNA sequence: TGTGCCAGCAGCTTTAACAGGGGTCAGAACACTGAAGCTTTCTTT. Its translation is CASSFNRGQNTEAFF.

The chain links TRBV6-1 to TRBJ1-6, with 7 bases lining up with TRBD1. The CDR3 is 14 amino acids. Germline V lookup: CDR1 MNHNS, CDR2 SASEGT. After removal of 3 bases from V and 7 bases from J, the junction contained 3 bases not matched to a gene. The CDR3 spells CASSEDRFNSPLHF. DNA for the CDR3: TGTGCCAGCAGTGAGGACAGGTTCAATTCACCCCTCCACTTT.

The chain joins TRBV5-1 to TRBJ2-1; 11 nucleotides line up with TRBD1. The germline V gene encodes CDR1 SGHRS and CDR2 YFSETQ. The length of the CDR3 is 15 residues. V was clipped by 1 base and J by 8 bases; unmatched bases: 5. CDR3 sequence: CASSLWGQGDDEQFF. The CDR3 coding sequence is TGCGCCAGCAGCTTGTGGGGACAGGGGGACGATGAGCAGTTCTTC. Based on the CDR3 plus reference TRBV5-1 and TRBJ2-1, the full variable domain is KAGVTQTPRYLIKTRGQQVTLSCSPISGHRSVSWYQQTPGQGLQFLFEYFSETQRNKGNFPGRFSGRQFSNSRSEMNVSTLELGDSALYLCASSLWGQGDDEQFFGPGTRLTVL.

There are a few counts of this clone. The V call is TRBV6-1, the J call TRBJ2-7; 8 positions agree with TRBD1. The germline gives CDR1 MNHNS, CDR2 SASEGT. J gave up 0 bases and V 1 base, and 2 bases lay outside the gene matches. This CDR3 spans 15 amino acids. CDR3 amino acids: CASSEGTGSSYEQYF. The CDR3, as DNA: TGTGCCAGCAGTGAAGGGACAGGGAGCTCCTACGAGCAGTACTTC.

The chain is built from TRBV2 and TRBJ1-6; weak D call: TRBD1 (5 bases). Trimming took off 2 bases at V and 4 bases at J, with 12 bases between the two ends. Germline CDR1 reads SNHLY; CDR2 reads FYNNEI. There are 16 residues in the CDR3. For the CDR3, the DNA is TGTGCCAGCAGTGAATCGCTTAAGGGGTATAATTCACCCCTCCACTTT. It encodes CASSESLKGYNSPLHF.

V is TRBV5-4 and J is TRBJ2-3; 13 bases are a match to TRBD2. V dropped 4 bases and J dropped 4; count of bases not matched to a gene: 6. The CDR3 has 16 residues. Germline V gene data show CDR1 as SGHNT and CDR2 as YYREEE (reference sequence). The CDR3 DNA follows: TGTGCCAGCAGCCCAAGGACTAGCGGGAGAGCAGATACGCAGTATTTT. Its translation: CASSPRTSGRADTQYF.

The J gene is TRBJ1-3, the V gene TRBV2, with a tentative D call TRBD1 (5 bases). From germline, CDR1 is SNHLY and CDR2 FYNNEI. The V end lost 7 bases, the J end lost 4 bases, and 17 bases lay between the germline ends. The CDR3 has 15 residues. For the CDR3, the DNA is TGTGCCAGCACCCCGCTACAGGCAGTCGGAAACACCATATATTTT. Translated: CASTPLQAVGNTIYF. The whole variable domain, remainder taken from reference TRBV2 and TRBJ1-3, is EPEVTQTPSHQVTQMGQEVILRCVPISNHLYFYWYRQILGQKVEFLVSFYNNEISEKSEIFDDQFSVERPDGSNFTLKIRSTKLEDSAMYFCASTPLQAVGNTIYFGEGSWLTVV.

The chain recombines TRBV6-1 with TRBJ1-2; TRBD1 agrees at 7 bases. The length of the CDR3 is 11 residues. Germline lookup yields CDR1 MNHNS and CDR2 SASEGT. The V and J ends lost 3 bases and 10 bases, in that order; junction bases with no gene match: 2. In DNA form, the CDR3 reads TGTGCCAGCAGTGAGGGACAGTCCTACACCTTC. Amino acid sequence: CASSEGQSYTF.

This sequence joins TRBV18 and TRBJ1-1; TRBD1 matches at 7 bases. Per germline, CDR1 KGHSH and CDR2 LQKENI. V lost 3 bases, J lost 6 bases, and 7 bases stayed unmatched. The CDR3 is made up of 14 amino acids. The DNA of the CDR3 is TGTGCCAGCTCACCGGGACAGTTAGCGCCTGAAGCTTTCTTT. Residues: CASSPGQLAPEAFF.

The chain carries TRBV5-4 and TRBJ2-7; 14 bases agree with TRBD2. Germline V gene data show CDR1 as SGHNT and CDR2 as YYREEE (reference sequence). V shed 4 bases, J shed 5 bases, and the junction held 5 bases outside the gene matches. CDR3 length: 15 residues. The DNA of the CDR3 is TGTGCCAGCAGCGCGGGACTAGCGGGAGTTCACGAGCAGTACTTC. Translated: CASSAGLAGVHEQYF.

The chain carries TRBV19 and TRBJ1-1, with 8 bases aligning to TRBD1. J lost 4 bases, V lost 7 bases, and 11 bases had no gene match. Looked up from germline, CDR1 is LNHDA and CDR2 is SQIVND (reference sequence). The CDR3 length is 15 residues. Written as DNA, the CDR3 is TGTGCCAGTACCCTCGGGACAGGATCGGGCACTGAAGCTTTCTTT. As protein: CASTLGTGSGTEAFF.

V is TRBV19 and J is TRBJ1-5; D is undetermined. Trimming stripped 3 bases from V and 7 bases from J, with 7 bases between. The CDR3 runs 12 residues. The V gene's germline CDR1 is LNHDA and CDR2 SQIVND (reference sequence). CDR3 sequence (DNA): TGTGCCAGTAGTATCCCGCGCCAGCCCCAGCATTTT. Residues: CASSIPRQPQHF.

This chain joins TRBV2 and TRBJ2-5; D remains ambiguous. CDR1 and CDR2 (germline): SNHLY, FYNNEI. Trimming took 5 bases from V and 5 from J, leaving 3 bases between them. This CDR3 is 10 amino acids long. The CDR3 sequence is CASSLETQYF. As DNA, the CDR3 is TGTGCCAGCAGTCTCGAGACCCAGTACTTC.

V usage is TRBV28 and J usage is TRBJ1-6, with D possibly matching TRBD1 (5 bases). V gave up 1 base and J gave up 5 bases, with 6 bases separating them. CDR1 and CDR2 from the germline V gene are MDHEN and SYDVKM. This CDR3 is built from 14 residues. The CDR3 sequence is CASSLSGNNSPLHF. In nucleotides, the CDR3 is TGTGCCAGCAGTTTATCAGGGAATAATTCACCCCTCCACTTT.

The rearrangement links TRBV20-1 to TRBJ2-5; perhaps TRBD1 as D (5 bases). The V and J ends lost 4 bases and 5 bases respectively, with 8 bases between them. The CDR3 has 11 residues. The germline gives CDR1 DFQATT, CDR2 SNEGSKA (reference sequence). In DNA form, the CDR3 reads TGCAGTGCTATCAGGGATGAGACCCAGTACTTC. Amino acids: CSAIRDETQYF.

The chain carries TRBV28 and TRBJ2-7; 12 bases fit TRBD1. V was clipped by 6 bases and J by 2 bases; unmatched bases: 5. Germline CDR1 reads MDHEN; CDR2 reads SYDVKM. CDR3 length equals 15 residues. The CDR3 coding sequence is TGTGCCAGCAGAGGGGGACAGGGGGCTCCCTACGAGCAGTACTTC. Its translation: CASRGGQGAPYEQYF.

The CDR3 sequence: CASSQDGRTGGYTF. The CDR3, as DNA: TGTGCCAGCAGCCAAGATGGACGGACAGGAGGCTACACCTTC. The chain has TRBV3-1 (or the pseudogene TRBV3-2) and TRBJ1-2, with TRBD1 matching over 7 bases. J was trimmed by 8 bases and V by 0 bases; bases with no gene match: 6. Germline V gene lookup returns CDR1 LGHDT and CDR2 YNNKEL (reference sequence). The CDR3 extends over 14 amino acids.

The chain joins TRBV27 to TRBJ2-3; D unclear. The CDR3 is made up of 12 amino acids. Trimming removed 3 bases from V and 4 bases from J, with 5 bases in between. Germline CDR1 is MNHEY and CDR2 is SMNVEV (reference sequence). The CDR3 DNA reads TGTGCCAGCAGTTTCCCCGCAGATACGCAGTATTTT. Its translation: CASSFPADTQYF.

The chain combines TRBV30 with TRBJ1-1; 9 bases line up with TRBD1. Germline loops: CDR1 GTSNPN, CDR2 SVGIG (reference sequence). The CDR3 has 13 amino acids. The ends lost 5 bases at V and 2 bases at J; junction bases unmatched: 3. CDR3 in amino acids: CAWEGQGNTEAFF. The DNA of the CDR3 is TGTGCCTGGGAGGGACAGGGAAACACTGAAGCTTTCTTT.

This chain joins TRBV10-3 and TRBJ2-5; 13 bases map to TRBD2. The CDR3 runs 15 residues. The V gene end was trimmed by 6 bases and the J gene end by 5 bases; junction bases not matched to a gene: 6. Per germline, CDR1 ENHRY and CDR2 SYGVKD. CDR3 coding DNA: TGTGCCATCAGCTTACTAGCGGGGGGGCAGGAGACCCAGTACTTC. The encoded protein is CAISLLAGGQETQYF.

J is TRBJ2-1 and V is TRBV7-8; 7 bases map to TRBD2. CDR1 is SGHVS and CDR2 is FQNEAQ in the germline V gene. J gave up 13 bases and V 5 bases, and 8 bases lay outside the gene matches. The CDR3 is made up of 12 amino acids. The CDR3 protein is CASSQAGTTQFF. DNA of the CDR3: TGTGCCAGCAGCCAAGCCGGGACTACCCAGTTCTTC.

The chain employs TRBV19 and TRBJ2-2, with D tentatively TRBD1 (6 bases). Trimming removed 6 bases at V and 7 bases at J, with 15 bases between. This CDR3 has 14 amino acids. Germline V gene data show CDR1 as LNHDA and CDR2 as SQIVND (reference sequence). The CDR3 DNA reads TGTGCCAGTAGCCGACAGGAGTCAAGCGGGGAGCTGTTTTTT. Translating it yields CASSRQESSGELFF.

The chain employs TRBV28 and TRBJ1-6; D call uncertain. With 5 bases removed from V and 7 bases from J, the gap between germline ends came to 12 bases. The CDR3 loop spans 14 amino acids. The germline V gene has CDR1 MDHEN and CDR2 SYDVKM. The CDR3 sequence is CASSPITNNSPLHF. DNA of the CDR3: TGTGCCAGCAGTCCCATCACAAACAATTCACCCCTCCACTTT.

In this sample, this clone turned up a few times. The chain joins TRBV7-9 to TRBJ1-6; D is uncertain. Between the trimmed V and J ends, which lost 5 bases and 5 bases, there was a span of 13 bases. CDR3 length: 15 residues. Looked up from germline, CDR1 is SEHNR and CDR2 is FQNEAQ (reference sequence). CDR3: CASSPAGPDNSPLHF. In DNA form, the CDR3 reads TGTGCCAGCAGCCCTGCTGGGCCGGATAATTCACCCCTCCACTTT. Full variable domain (outside the CDR3, taken from reference TRBV7-9 and TRBJ1-6): DTGVSQNPRHKITKRGQNVTFRCDPISEHNRLYWYRQTLGQGPEFLTYFQNEAQLEKSRLLSDRFSAERPKGSFSTLEIQRTEQGDSAMYLCASSPAGPDNSPLHFGNGTRLTVT.

This clone has a single count. The chain has TRBV7-9 and TRBJ2-1; 9 nucleotides match TRBD2. The CDR3 length is 15 residues. J lost 5 bases, V lost 5 bases, and 7 bases had no gene match. The germline gives CDR1 SEHNR, CDR2 FQNEAQ (reference sequence). CDR3 in DNA: TGTGCCAGCAGCCACCGACTAGCGGACAACAATGAGCAGTTCTTC. Encoded protein: CASSHRLADNNEQFF.